The 32 T cell receptor beta chains presented below share a single source sample, sequenced in a study of OX40 agonist ivuxolimab in advanced cancers. This table comes from immunoSEQ multiplex PCR, and its TCRdb copy is limited to in-frame clones, with some not included. Found here are just under 65,000 clones, around 90% of them singletons; the top ten hold approximately 5.2%. The specimen comprised CD4+ or CD8+ T cells sorted from blood, sampled in a trial of the OX40 agonist ivuxolimab. The receptors were gathered from an adult with an advanced solid tumor such as melanoma, head and neck, liver or kidney cancer.

The chain couples TRBV7-3 to TRBJ2-2, with unresolved D. Trimming removed 4 bases at V and 2 bases at J, with 5 bases between. This CDR3 region has 13 residues. From germline, CDR1 is SGHTA and CDR2 FQGTGA. The CDR3 nucleotides are TGTGCCAGCAGCTCACTCAACACCGGGGAGCTGTTTTTT. This encodes CASSSLNTGELFF.

This chain links TRBV7-6 with TRBJ2-7, with D maybe TRBD2 (6 bases). The germline V and J ends were trimmed by 5 bases and 5 bases, with 13 bases remaining between them. The CDR3 covers 13 residues. Germline V CDR1 and CDR2: SGHVS, FNYEAQ. DNA of the CDR3: TGTGCCAGCAGCCTCGGACTACCGAACGAGCAGTACTTC. This sequence encodes CASSLGLPNEQYF.

This clone was recorded once. This chain links TRBV19 with TRBJ1-1; D uncertain. Germline V gene lookup returns CDR1 LNHDA and CDR2 SQIVND (reference sequence). The length of the CDR3 is 13 residues. The V end lost 4 bases, the J end lost 2 bases, and 8 bases lay between the germline ends. CDR3 coding DNA: TGTGCCAGTAGTAAGACTGAAAACACTGAAGCTTTCTTT. Its translation is CASSKTENTEAFF.

This chain links TRBV7-9 with TRBJ1-2, with D unresolved. The CDR3 spans 14 residues. Germline V gives CDR1 SEHNR, CDR2 FQNEAQ (reference sequence). V lost 5 bases, J lost 7 bases, and 17 bases lay in between. Here the CDR3 DNA reads TGTGCCAGCAGCCCCATGGGGTATTCGGGTGGCTACACCTTC. Its translation: CASSPMGYSGGYTF.

This clone was counted between two and nine times. As DNA, the CDR3 is TGTGCCAGCAGTTCAATGAACACAGATACGCAGTATTTT. It codes for CASSSMNTDTQYF. This sequence joins TRBV28 and TRBJ2-3; no clear D. This CDR3 has 13 residues. The germline CDR1 and CDR2 sequences are MDHEN and SYDVKM. Trimming took off 4 bases at V and 2 bases at J, with 7 bases between the two ends.

V and J are TRBV7-6 and TRBJ2-3; D gene ambiguous. V shed 5 bases and J shed 0 bases, with 9 bases lying between them. Germline lookup yields CDR1 SGHVS and CDR2 FNYEAQ. The CDR3 sequence is 14 residues long. CDR3 protein: CASSPRPSTDTQYF. As DNA, the CDR3 is TGTGCCAGCAGCCCCAGACCGAGCACAGATACGCAGTATTTT. Combining the CDR3 with reference TRBV7-6 and TRBJ2-3 gives the whole variable domain GAGVSQSPRYKVTKRGQDVALRCDPISGHVSLYWYRQALGQGPEFLTYFNYEAQQDKSGLPNDRFSAERPEGSISTLTIQRTEQRDSAMYRCASSPRPSTDTQYFGPGTRLTVL.

The CDR3 is CASRGTAGETQYF. The CDR3 nucleotides are TGTGCCAGCAGAGGGACGGCGGGAGAGACCCAGTACTTC. The chain uses TRBV6-5 and TRBJ2-5; D may correspond to TRBD1 or TRBD2 (5 bases each). From germline, CDR1 is MNHEY and CDR2 SVGAGI. The V end was cut by 6 bases, the J end by 4 bases, with 12 bases between. The CDR3 extends over 13 amino acids.

J is TRBJ2-3 and V is TRBV19, with D perhaps matching TRBD1 (5 bases). Trimming left V 3 bases short and J 3 bases short, with 16 bases between. This CDR3 contains 16 residues. Germline CDR1 is LNHDA and CDR2 is SQIVND (reference sequence). CDR3: CASSIPAQGLTDTQYF. In DNA, the CDR3 is TGTGCCAGTAGTATTCCAGCCCAGGGATTGACAGATACGCAGTATTTT.

V gene TRBV5-1 combines with J gene TRBJ2-7; D may be TRBD1 (5 bases). This CDR3 spans 14 amino acids. Trimming removed 3 bases at V and 1 base at J, with 11 bases between. Looked up from germline, CDR1 is SGHRS and CDR2 is YFSETQ. CDR3 bases: TGCGCCAGCAGCTCCCGGCAGGGATCCTACGAGCAGTACTTC. Translation gives CASSSRQGSYEQYF.

The chain employs TRBV10-3 and TRBJ2-5; 14 bases fit TRBD2. Trimming cost V 4 bases and J 5 bases; bases outside gene matches: 3. This CDR3 spans 15 amino acids. Germline V CDR1 and CDR2: ENHRY, SYGVKD. The CDR3 sequence is CAISVGTSGSETQYF. The CDR3 DNA reads as TGTGCCATCAGTGTCGGGACTAGCGGGAGTGAGACCCAGTACTTC.

The chain carries TRBV23-1 and TRBJ2-7, with D perhaps TRBD2 (5 bases). TRBV23-1 is sorted into the ORF group, with uncertain function. V was shortened by 4 bases and J by 0 bases, with 19 bases between the two germline ends. The CDR3 covers 17 residues. For the CDR3, the DNA is TGCGCCAGCAGTCGAGGGATATATGTAGTTTCCTCCTACGAGCAGTACTTC. Protein sequence: CASSRGIYVVSSYEQYF.

Written as DNA, the CDR3 is TGTGCCAGCTCGCCGGACAGGGTAGTCGGCTATGGCTACACCTTC. Translated: CASSPDRVVGYGYTF. V is TRBV18 and J is TRBJ1-2, with 8 bases matching TRBD1. The V gene's germline CDR1 is KGHSH and CDR2 LQKENI. V lost 6 bases, J lost 4 bases, and 10 bases stayed unmatched. This CDR3 has 15 residues. The full variable domain, in which reference TRBV18 and TRBJ1-2 provide the parts outside the CDR3, is NAGVMQNPRHLVRRRGQEARLRCSPMKGHSHVYWYRQLPEEGLKFMVYLQKENIIDESGMPKERFSAEFPKEGPSILRIQQVVRGDSAAYFCASSPDRVVGYGYTFGSGTRLTVV.

V usage is TRBV18 and J usage is TRBJ2-5; D gene uncertain. This CDR3 has 14 residues. In germline, CDR1 is KGHSH, CDR2 LQKENI. The V and J ends lost 0 bases and 1 base respectively, with 6 bases between them. CDR3 nucleotide sequence: TGTGCCAGCTCACCACCGCACGGCCAAGAGACCCAGTACTTC. It yields the protein CASSPPHGQETQYF.

This chain uses TRBV5-1 with TRBJ2-1, with unresolved D. Per germline, CDR1 SGHRS and CDR2 YFSETQ. The CDR3 spans 14 residues. With 0 bases removed from V and 2 bases from J, the gap between germline ends came to 6 bases. CDR3 sequence reads: CASSLETPYNEQFF. As DNA, the CDR3 is TGCGCCAGCAGCTTGGAGACCCCCTACAATGAGCAGTTCTTC.

This clone was seen a single time. V usage is TRBV10-1 and J usage is TRBJ2-3; TRBD2 might be the D (5 bases). Per germline, CDR1 WNHNN and CDR2 SYGVQD (reference sequence). This CDR3 is built from 14 residues. Trimming cost V 6 bases and J 0 bases, with 10 bases left between them. In DNA form, the CDR3 reads TGCGCCAGCAGCCTGGGAGTTAGCACAGATACGCAGTATTTT. Protein sequence: CASSLGVSTDTQYF.

The rearrangement uses TRBV11-2 and TRBJ2-1; weak D call: TRBD1 (5 bases). Germline V gives CDR1 SGHAT, CDR2 FQNNGV. CDR3 length: 13 residues. V dropped 2 bases and J dropped 8 bases, with 10 bases sitting between them. This chain's CDR3 is CASSLPGLDEQFF. The CDR3 coding sequence is TGTGCCAGCAGCTTACCAGGGCTCGATGAGCAGTTCTTC.

CDR3 region: CASSLWALGQQNTEAFF. The CDR3 nucleotides are TGCGCCAGCAGCTTATGGGCCCTGGGACAGCAGAACACTGAAGCTTTCTTT. The genes are TRBV5-1 and TRBJ1-1, with 7 bases matching TRBD1. CDR3 length: 17 amino acids. Germline CDR1 SGHRS, CDR2 YFSETQ. Unmatched junction bases numbered 11, after V lost 2 bases and J lost 1 base.

The V call is TRBV19, the J call TRBJ2-1; D possibly corresponds to TRBD2 (6 bases). The CDR3 length is 18 residues. In germline, CDR1 is LNHDA, CDR2 SQIVND (reference sequence). Trimming removed 6 bases at V and 4 bases at J, with 25 bases between. Written as DNA, the CDR3 is TGTGCCAGTAGCCTGACATCACTGGGGGGACGGACTTACAATGAGCAGTTCTTC. This sequence encodes CASSLTSLGGRTYNEQFF.

The chain uses TRBV18 and TRBJ2-1; 15 nucleotides match TRBD2. The CDR3 totals 16 residues. The junction had 9 bases not matched to a gene; V was cut back by 6 bases and J by 9 bases. From germline, CDR1 is KGHSH and CDR2 LQKENI. For the CDR3, the DNA is TGTGCCAGCTCGGAACCGGGACTAGCGGGAGGTAGTGAGCAGTTCTTC. Its translation is CASSEPGLAGGSEQFF.

The J gene is TRBJ2-3, the V gene TRBV5-4, with 9 bases lining up with TRBD2. Germline V gene sequence: CDR1 SGHNT, CDR2 YYREEE (reference sequence). Trimming at V came to 7 bases and at J to 10 bases, leaving 19 bases not matched to a gene. CDR3 length equals 16 residues. The DNA for the CDR3 is TGTGCCAGCGCATCTAGTGCGGAGCGGGAGGCTCCCCCGCAGTATTTT. This sequence encodes CASASSAEREAPPQYF.

The chain links TRBV28 to TRBJ1-3; D remains ambiguous. The germline V and J ends were trimmed by 4 bases and 4 bases, with 8 bases remaining between them. The CDR3 has 13 residues. In germline, CDR1 is MDHEN, CDR2 SYDVKM. CDR3 in amino acids: CASSSGTGNTIYF. The CDR3 nucleotides are TGTGCCAGCAGTTCGGGTACGGGAAACACCATATATTTT.

The CDR3 loop is CASSLIAGQGANQPQHF. The CDR3 coding sequence is TGTGCCAGCAGTTTAATAGCGGGACAGGGGGCGAATCAGCCCCAGCATTTT. The rearrangement joins TRBV28 to TRBJ1-5; TRBD1 matches 12 bases. The germline V gene has CDR1 MDHEN and CDR2 SYDVKM. Trimming took 2 bases from V and 4 from J; bases not matched to a gene: 6. The CDR3 totals 17 residues. The full variable domain, with the rest looked up from reference TRBV28 and TRBJ1-5, is DVKVTQSSRYLVKRTGEKVFLECVQDMDHENMFWYRQDPGLGLRLIYFSYDVKMKEKGDIPEGYSVSREKKERFSLILESASTNQTSMYLCASSLIAGQGANQPQHFGDGTRLSIL.

The CDR3 DNA reads as TGTGCCATCAGTGAGTCCGTCTTAATTAGGGCCAATGAGCAGTTCTTC. This sequence encodes CAISESVLIRANEQFF. The V gene is TRBV10-3, the J gene TRBJ2-1; D is uncertain. Trimming removed 0 bases from V and 6 bases from J, with 15 bases in between. The CDR3 has 16 amino acids. The germline V gene encodes CDR1 ENHRY and CDR2 SYGVKD.

This rearrangement joins TRBV5-4 to TRBJ2-5; a weak D match, TRBD2 (6 bases). Germline CDR1 SGHNT, CDR2 YYREEE (reference sequence). This CDR3 is built from 14 residues. Trimming cost V 4 bases and J 5 bases, with 15 bases left between them. The CDR3, as DNA: TGTGCCAGCAGCCGGGAGAGCATGGAGGAGACCCAGTACTTC. This translates into CASSRESMEETQYF.

The chain recombines TRBV6-4 with TRBJ1-3, with D possibly being TRBD1 (6 bases). CDR3 length equals 17 residues. Germline CDR1 and CDR2: MRHNA and SNTAGT. Trimming shortened V by 0 bases and J by 4 bases, and 16 bases separated the two germline ends. CDR3 bases: TGTGCCAGCAGTGACTCGAGGCAGGGGAGTAAAGGAAACACCATATATTTT. Translation: CASSDSRQGSKGNTIYF.

This chain links TRBV9 with TRBJ1-3, with D perhaps TRBD1 (6 bases). Germline V gene sequence: CDR1 SGDLS, CDR2 YYNGEE. The V end was cut by 0 bases, the J end by 4 bases, with 14 bases between. This CDR3 region has 16 residues. The chain's CDR3 is CASSVDARGPGNTIYF. CDR3 bases: TGTGCCAGCAGCGTAGATGCCAGGGGACCCGGAAACACCATATATTTT.

The chain is built from TRBV25-1 and TRBJ2-4; tentatively, D is TRBD1 (6 bases). Germline CDR1 reads MGHDK; CDR2 reads SYGVNS. Between the trimmed V and J ends, which lost 2 bases and 7 bases, there was a span of 6 bases. The CDR3 has 12 residues. The CDR3 coding sequence is TGTGCCAGCAGTGAACAGGGGAACATTCAGTACTTC. It yields the protein CASSEQGNIQYF.

This sequence joins TRBV7-2 and TRBJ1-1, with D perhaps matching TRBD1 (6 bases). The CDR3 length is 17 residues. Trimming cost V 5 bases and J 2 bases, with 21 bases left between them. CDR1 is SGHTA, CDR2 FQGNSA, per germline. The chain's CDR3 is CASSRALVGTPNTEAFF. The CDR3 bases are TGTGCCAGCAGCCGCGCCCTCGTGGGGACACCCAACACTGAAGCTTTCTTT.

The chain is built from TRBV11-1 and TRBJ2-2, with a possible D match to TRBD2 (6 bases). CDR3 size: 18 residues. V was clipped by 3 bases and J by 0 bases, with 17 bases between them. CDR1 and CDR2 from the germline V gene are SGHAT and FQDESV (reference sequence). CDR3 protein: CASSFPVGSGSNTGELFF. The CDR3 DNA is TGTGCCAGCAGCTTCCCCGTCGGTAGCGGTTCGAACACCGGGGAGCTGTTTTTT.

The chain links TRBV7-9 to TRBJ2-2; either TRBD1 or TRBD2 may fit D (5 bases each). This CDR3 has 16 residues. With 1 base removed from V and 5 bases from J, the gap between germline ends came to 14 bases. CDR1 is SEHNR and CDR2 is FQNEAQ in the germline V gene (reference sequence). CDR3 amino acids: CASSLGLSGRTGELFF. CDR3 bases: TGTGCCAGCAGCTTAGGTTTATCGGGGCGAACCGGGGAGCTGTTTTTT.

The rearrangement links TRBV11-2 to TRBJ2-3; 8 nucleotides agree with TRBD2. The germline CDR1 and CDR2 sequences are SGHAT and FQNNGV. Trimming cost V 6 bases and J 2 bases; bases outside gene matches: 10. The CDR3 has 16 amino acids. The CDR3 reads CASSRSGMGSTDTQYF. CDR3 sequence (DNA): TGTGCCAGCAGTCGTAGCGGGATGGGGTCCACAGATACGCAGTATTTT.

This clone was observed a single time. This rearrangement joins TRBV5-4 to TRBJ2-1, with D possibly being TRBD1 (5 bases). The CDR3 sequence is 14 residues long. V was shortened by 3 bases and J by 9 bases, with 16 bases between the two germline ends. Germline CDR1 is SGHNT and CDR2 is YYREEE (reference sequence). DNA of the CDR3: TGTGCCAGCAGCTCGAGTGGGGCAGCCGGTGAGCAGTTCTTC. It yields the protein CASSSSGAAGEQFF.